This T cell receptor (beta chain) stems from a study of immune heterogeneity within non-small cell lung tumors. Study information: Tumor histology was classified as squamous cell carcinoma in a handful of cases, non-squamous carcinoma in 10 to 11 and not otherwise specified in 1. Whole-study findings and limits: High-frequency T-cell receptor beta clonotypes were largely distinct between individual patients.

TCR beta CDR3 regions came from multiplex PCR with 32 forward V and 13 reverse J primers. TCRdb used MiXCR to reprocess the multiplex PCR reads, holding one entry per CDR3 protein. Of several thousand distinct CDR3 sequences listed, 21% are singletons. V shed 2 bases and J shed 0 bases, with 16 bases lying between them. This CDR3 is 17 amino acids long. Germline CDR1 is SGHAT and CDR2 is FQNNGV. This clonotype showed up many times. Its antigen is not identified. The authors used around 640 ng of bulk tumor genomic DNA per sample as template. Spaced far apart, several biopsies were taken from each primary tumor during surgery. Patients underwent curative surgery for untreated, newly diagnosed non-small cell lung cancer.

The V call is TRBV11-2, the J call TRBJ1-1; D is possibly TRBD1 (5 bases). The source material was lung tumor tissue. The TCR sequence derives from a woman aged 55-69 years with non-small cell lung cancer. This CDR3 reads CASSLRETGYMNTEAFF. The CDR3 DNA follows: TGTGCCAGCAGCTTAAGGGAAACAGGATACATGAACACTGAAGCTTTCTTT.